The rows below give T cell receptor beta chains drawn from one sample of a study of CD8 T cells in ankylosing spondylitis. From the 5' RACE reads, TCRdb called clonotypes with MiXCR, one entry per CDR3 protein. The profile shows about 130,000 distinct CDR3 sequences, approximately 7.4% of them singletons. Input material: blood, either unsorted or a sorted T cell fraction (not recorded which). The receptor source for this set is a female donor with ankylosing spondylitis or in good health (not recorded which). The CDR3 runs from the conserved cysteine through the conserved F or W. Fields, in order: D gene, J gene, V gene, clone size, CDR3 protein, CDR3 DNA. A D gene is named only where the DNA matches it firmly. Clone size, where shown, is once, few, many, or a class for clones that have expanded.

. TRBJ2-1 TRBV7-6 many CASSLGGAHNEQFF TGTGCCAGCAGCTTAGGCGGGGCTCACAATGAGCAGTTCTTC
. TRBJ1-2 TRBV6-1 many CASSPDFQWGYTF TGTGCCAGCAGTCCGGACTTCCAGTGGGGCTACACCTTC
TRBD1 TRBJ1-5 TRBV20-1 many CSAEGTAHQPQHF TGCAGTGCTGAAGGGACAGCCCATCAGCCCCAGCATTTT
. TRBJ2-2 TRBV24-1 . CATSDLSGELFF TGTGCCACCAGTGATTTGAGCGGGGAGCTGTTTTTT
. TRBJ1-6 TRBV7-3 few CASSLTGEDSPLHF TGTGCCAGCAGCTTGACTGGAGAGGATTCACCCCTCCACTTT
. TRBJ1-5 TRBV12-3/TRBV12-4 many CANGKDSNQPQHF TGTGCCAACGGTAAGGACAGCAATCAGCCCCAGCATTTT
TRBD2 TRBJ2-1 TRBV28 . CASGGGGRHEQFF TGTGCCAGCGGTGGCGGGGGGCGCCATGAGCAGTTCTTC
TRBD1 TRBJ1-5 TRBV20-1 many CSARDGRGHGNQPQHF TGCAGTGCTAGAGACGGCAGGGGGCATGGCAATCAGCCCCAGCATTTT
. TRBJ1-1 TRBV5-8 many CASSLSANTEAFF TGTGCCAGCAGCTTGAGTGCGAACACTGAAGCTTTCTTT
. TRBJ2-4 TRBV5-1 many CASSLEGGDGIQYF TGCGCCAGCAGCTTGGAAGGGGGGGACGGCATTCAGTACTTC
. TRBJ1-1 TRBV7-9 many CASSREQGPEAEAFF TGTGCCAGCAGCCGAGAACAAGGGCCGGAGGCTGAAGCTTTCTTT
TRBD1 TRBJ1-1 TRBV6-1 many CASSEDRGGTEAFF TGTGCCAGCAGCGAGGACAGGGGTGGGACTGAAGCTTTCTTT
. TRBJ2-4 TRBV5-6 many CASSLAPLGQLAKNIQYF TGTGCCAGCAGCTTGGCCCCCCTTGGACAGCTAGCCAAAAACATTCAGTACTTC
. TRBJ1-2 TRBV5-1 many CASSFTGLYGYTF TGCGCCAGCAGCTTTACAGGGCTTTATGGCTACACCTTC
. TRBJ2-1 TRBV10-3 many CAISQHQPAGTNNEQFF TGTGCCATCAGCCAACACCAACCAGCGGGGACAAACAATGAGCAGTTCTTC
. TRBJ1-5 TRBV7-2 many CASSSQGYQPQHF TGTGCCAGCAGCTCCCAGGGTTATCAGCCCCAGCATTTT
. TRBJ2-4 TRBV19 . CASSNAGRDKNIQYF TGTGCCAGTAGTAACGCGGGACGGGACAAAAACATTCAGTACTTC
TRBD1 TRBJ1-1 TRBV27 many CACSTGASDEAFF TGTGCCTGCAGTACAGGGGCCTCTGATGAAGCTTTCTTT
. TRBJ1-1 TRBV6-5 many CASSYITGLGTEAFF TGTGCCAGCAGTTACATTACAGGGTTGGGCACTGAAGCTTTCTTT
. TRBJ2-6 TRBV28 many CASSLTSGANVLTF TGTGCCAGCAGTTTAACTTCTGGGGCCAACGTCCTGACTTTC
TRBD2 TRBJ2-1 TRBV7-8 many CASSPLTSEQFF TGTGCCAGCAGCCCTTTGACTAGCGAGCAGTTCTTC
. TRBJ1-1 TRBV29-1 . CSVEAGGEGTEAFF TGCAGCGTTGAAGCAGGCGGGGAGGGCACTGAAGCTTTCTTT